The entry that follows covers one TCR beta chain sequence. The data originate from a study of shared clonotypes between healthy human individuals. The method was immunoSEQ multiplex PCR; TCRdb's version includes in-frame clones alone and lacks a portion of them. The sample includes about 2,500,000 clones, around 90% seen only once; the top ten take around 0.15%. This receptor was taken from a man in his late teens or twenties in good health. The material sequenced was naive CD4+ T cells sorted from blood. As to subset: CD45RA+ positively selected.

The CDR3 reads CASSIGQDPYEQYF. The CDR3 region has the DNA TGTGCCAGTAGTATAGGACAGGATCCCTACGAGCAGTACTTC. The rearrangement links TRBV19 to TRBJ2-7; possible D gene TRBD1, 6 bases. V lost 1 base, J lost 2 bases, and 9 bases lay in between. This CDR3 comprises 14 residues. Germline loops: CDR1 LNHDA, CDR2 SQIVND (reference sequence).